A single sample gave rise to the 30 T cell receptor beta chains below, sequenced in a study of neurological immune-mediated disorders. TCRdb ran MiXCR on the 5' RACE reads and lists one entry per CDR3 protein. The top ten clones hold roughly 6.9% of a sample with 20,000 to 25,000 distinct CDR3 sequences, 15% to 20% of them seen once. The sequencing sample was made of CD8+ T cells from blood. The receptors shown here come from a woman aged 18-29 years with multiple sclerosis.

This clonotype was observed at least ten times. The chain couples TRBV29-1 to TRBJ2-1, with D perhaps TRBD1 (5 bases). Germline loops: CDR1 SQVTM, CDR2 ANQGSEA. The ends were cut back, 0 bases at V and 2 bases at J, with 14 bases in the middle. This CDR3 region has 16 residues. The CDR3 DNA follows: TGCAGCGTTGAAGAAGACAGAGGCGATACCTACAATGAGCAGTTCTTC. This sequence encodes CSVEEDRGDTYNEQFF.

This clonotype was counted at least ten times. V and J are TRBV11-2 and TRBJ2-1, with TRBD2 matching 7 bases. The V gene end was trimmed by 2 bases and the J gene end by 4 bases; junction bases not matched to a gene: 2. Germline V gene sequence: CDR1 SGHAT, CDR2 FQNNGV. CDR3 length equals 14 residues. In nucleotides, the CDR3 is TGTGCCAGCAGCTTACTAGCGGCATACAATGAGCAGTTCTTC. Translating it yields CASSLLAAYNEQFF. The full variable domain, rest sourced from reference TRBV11-2 and TRBJ2-1, is EAGVAQSPRYKIIEKRQSVAFWCNPISGHATLYWYQQILGQGPKLLIQFQNNGVVDDSQLPKDRFSAERLKGVDSTLKIQPAKLEDSAVYLCASSLLAAYNEQFFGPGTRLTVL.

There are many counts of this clonotype. The V call is TRBV7-9, the J call TRBJ1-1; TRBD1 might be the D (6 bases). Looked up from germline, CDR1 is SEHNR and CDR2 is FQNEAQ (reference sequence). Trimming removed 2 bases at V and 4 bases at J, with 11 bases between. CDR3 length: 14 amino acids. CDR3 in amino acids: CASSLPGVVTEAFF. Here the CDR3 DNA reads TGTGCCAGCAGCTTACCAGGGGTGGTCACTGAAGCTTTCTTT.

At least ten counts were recorded for this clonotype. The genes are TRBV18 and TRBJ1-4; no definite D call. Trimming removed 0 bases at V and 2 bases at J, with 1 base between. Germline V gene data show CDR1 as KGHSH and CDR2 as LQKENI. The CDR3 covers 13 residues. The CDR3 DNA follows: TGTGCCAGCTCACCACCTACTAATGAAAAACTGTTTTTT. Residues: CASSPPTNEKLFF.

Many counts were recorded for this clonotype. The CDR3 spells CASSLGGLAVLETQYF. CDR3 sequence (DNA): TGTGCCAGCAGCTTAGGGGGACTAGCGGTGCTTGAGACCCAGTACTTC. V is TRBV7-8 and J is TRBJ2-5, with 11 nucleotides matching TRBD2. With V trimmed by 1 base and J by 5 bases, 6 bases remained unmatched. CDR1 is SGHVS and CDR2 is FQNEAQ in the germline V gene. The CDR3 is made up of 16 amino acids.

This clonotype has a count of ten or more. The J gene is TRBJ1-1, the V gene TRBV9; possibly TRBD1 for D (5 bases). Trimming shortened V by 0 bases and J by 3 bases, and 6 bases separated the two germline ends. The CDR3 loop spans 13 amino acids. In germline, CDR1 is SGDLS, CDR2 YYNGEE. The CDR3 DNA is TGTGCCAGCAGCGTAGGGGGGGACACTGAAGCTTTCTTT. It encodes CASSVGGDTEAFF.

This clonotype was picked up many times. This sequence joins TRBV20-1 and TRBJ2-7; D gene unclear. The length of the CDR3 is 14 residues. CDR1 is DFQATT, CDR2 SNEGSKA, per germline (reference sequence). The ends were cut back, 2 bases at V and 6 bases at J, with 17 bases in the middle. As DNA, the CDR3 is TGCAGTGCTAGACCCCGAGACTCCCAACGCGAGCAGTACTTC. The encoded protein is CSARPRDSQREQYF.

In this sample, this clonotype turned up many times. The chain carries TRBV10-3 and TRBJ1-1; possibly TRBD1 for D (5 bases). Germline V gene sequence: CDR1 ENHRY, CDR2 SYGVKD. Trimming pared 7 bases from V and 7 bases from J, leaving 13 bases between. The CDR3 has 12 residues. CDR3 coding DNA: TGTGCCATCATGCCCACCACAGGTGAAGCTTTCTTT. Translating gives CAIMPTTGEAFF.

This clonotype came up many times. V and J are TRBV7-6 and TRBJ1-3; no reliable D call. In germline, CDR1 is SGHVS, CDR2 FNYEAQ. The germline V and J ends were trimmed by 5 bases and 6 bases, with 8 bases remaining between them. The CDR3 is 12 residues long. The CDR3 spells CASSQDKNTIYF. CDR3 nucleotides: TGTGCCAGCAGCCAAGACAAAAACACCATATATTTT.

This clonotype was picked up many times. The chain carries TRBV2 and TRBJ1-2; 8 bases fit TRBD1. This CDR3 comprises 12 residues. Per germline, CDR1 SNHLY and CDR2 FYNNEI. V lost 9 bases and J lost 7; bases outside the gene matches: 7. In DNA form, the CDR3 reads TGTGCCAGACCGACAGGGGAAGGTGGCTACACCTTC. It encodes CARPTGEGGYTF.

This clonotype was observed at least ten times. The V and J genes are TRBV9 and TRBJ2-5, with TRBD2 matching 8 bases. In germline, CDR1 is SGDLS, CDR2 YYNGEE. The CDR3 sequence is 16 residues long. Trimming cost V 0 bases and J 3 bases; bases outside gene matches: 7. The CDR3 reads CASSVDGAGEKETQYF. The DNA for the CDR3 is TGTGCCAGCAGCGTAGATGGAGCGGGGGAAAAAGAGACCCAGTACTTC.

This clonotype was seen a handful of times. The chain recombines TRBV19 with TRBJ2-1; D ambiguous. CDR1 and CDR2 (germline): LNHDA, SQIVND (reference sequence). V gave up 5 bases and J gave up 5 bases, with 4 bases separating them. CDR3 length: 11 residues. CDR3 in amino acids: CASSGHNEQFF. The DNA for the CDR3 is TGTGCCAGTAGTGGGCACAATGAGCAGTTCTTC.

This clonotype was observed a handful of times. The V gene is TRBV7-2, the J gene TRBJ2-1; a weak D match, TRBD2 (6 bases). The CDR3 runs 15 residues. Germline V gene data show CDR1 as SGHTA and CDR2 as FQGNSA. V was clipped by 0 bases and J by 8 bases, with 14 bases between them. The DNA of the CDR3 is TGTGCCAGCAGCTTAGCGGTTGGGGGACTCTATGAGCAGTTCTTC. It is translated as CASSLAVGGLYEQFF.

The genes are TRBV28 and TRBJ2-3; TRBD1 might be the D (5 bases). From germline, CDR1 is MDHEN and CDR2 SYDVKM. The CDR3 has 11 amino acids. With 7 bases removed from V and 7 bases from J, the gap between germline ends came to 9 bases. DNA of the CDR3: TGTGCCAGCATAAGGGGTTATACGCAGTATTTT. Protein sequence: CASIRGYTQYF. The whole variable domain, remainder taken from reference TRBV28 and TRBJ2-3, is DVKVTQSSRYLVKRTGEKVFLECVQDMDHENMFWYRQDPGLGLRLIYFSYDVKMKEKGDIPEGYSVSREKKERFSLILESASTNQTSMYLCASIRGYTQYFGPGTRLTVL.

This clonotype was recorded at least ten times. This chain uses TRBV27 with TRBJ1-1, with TRBD1 as a possible D gene (6 bases). Trimming pared 3 bases from V and 8 bases from J, leaving 13 bases between. This CDR3 has 13 residues. Germline lookup yields CDR1 MNHEY and CDR2 SMNVEV (reference sequence). CDR3 sequence: CASSLGRGKEAFF. Here the CDR3 DNA reads TGTGCCAGCAGTTTGGGCAGGGGCAAGGAAGCTTTCTTT.

This clonotype was seen repeatedly, ten times or more. V and J are TRBV7-8 and TRBJ2-1; 10 bases line up with TRBD2. J lost 6 bases, V lost 5 bases, and 10 bases had no gene match. This CDR3 comprises 16 residues. Germline lookup yields CDR1 SGHVS and CDR2 FQNEAQ. CDR3: CASSTKVAGGPNEQFF. For the CDR3, the DNA is TGTGCCAGCAGCACGAAAGTAGCGGGAGGCCCCAATGAGCAGTTCTTC.

Ten or more counts support this clonotype. The chain couples TRBV5-5 to TRBJ1-2; 7 nucleotides agree with TRBD1. Germline CDR1 is SGHKS and CDR2 is YYEKEE (reference sequence). The CDR3 length is 14 residues. Trimming removed 4 bases from V and 2 bases from J; junction bases left unmatched: 5. CDR3 loop: CASSLGTVNYGYTF. The DNA of the CDR3 is TGTGCCAGCAGCCTGGGGACAGTCAACTATGGCTACACCTTC.

This clonotype was counted ten times or more. The chain couples TRBV5-5 to TRBJ2-7, with 7 bases matching TRBD2. Germline-derived CDR1 and CDR2 are SGHKS and YYEKEE (reference sequence). The ends lost 0 bases at V and 2 bases at J; junction bases unmatched: 11. The CDR3 totals 17 residues. The CDR3 DNA sequence: TGTGCCAGCAGCTTGGAGACTAGCCGAACCCTTCCCTACGAGCAGTACGTC. Protein product: CASSLETSRTLPYEQYV.

This clonotype showed up many times. The V call is TRBV29-1, the J call TRBJ2-1, with TRBD2 identical over 13 bases. The CDR3 contains 19 residues. V dropped 0 bases and J dropped 1; count of bases not matched to a gene: 9. Germline V gene sequence: CDR1 SQVTM, CDR2 ANQGSEA. The CDR3 DNA follows: TGCAGCGTTGAAGATCCGAGGACTAGCGGGAGTCGGTCCTACAATGAGCAGTTCTTC. Its translation: CSVEDPRTSGSRSYNEQFF.

This clonotype came up many times. The chain carries TRBV24-1 and TRBJ1-2, with 9 bases fitting TRBD1. The V segment lost 3 bases and the J segment 2 bases; nucleotides outside the gene matches: 6. The length of the CDR3 is 16 residues. Germline CDR1 KGHDR, CDR2 SFDVKD. CDR3 in amino acids: CATSDPDRGENYGYTF. The CDR3 DNA sequence: TGTGCCACCAGTGATCCGGACAGGGGAGAGAACTATGGCTACACCTTC.

By sample fraction, this clonotype is medium-sized. The V call is TRBV10-2, the J call TRBJ1-2, with D hard to call. Trimming took 2 bases from V and 0 from J, leaving 10 bases between them. The CDR3 sequence is 15 residues long. The germline CDR1 and CDR2 sequences are WSHSY and SAAADI. The CDR3 DNA follows: TGCGCCAGCAGTGAGCATTCCACAGCTAACTATGGCTACACCTTC. Protein sequence: CASSEHSTANYGYTF.

In this sample, this clonotype turned up many times. The gene calls are TRBV4-1 and TRBJ2-1; 11 bases agree with TRBD2. The ends lost 0 bases at V and 6 bases at J; junction bases unmatched: 7. Germline lookup yields CDR1 MGHRA and CDR2 YSYEKL. CDR3 length equals 17 residues. CDR3: CASSQDGLAGGFNEQFF. In nucleotides, the CDR3 is TGCGCCAGCAGCCAAGATGGCCTAGCGGGAGGATTCAATGAGCAGTTCTTC.

A few counts support this clonotype. The chain recombines TRBV7-2 with TRBJ2-3; TRBD2 aligns across 8 bases. V dropped 3 bases and J dropped 5; count of bases not matched to a gene: 4. CDR1 is SGHTA and CDR2 is FQGNSA in the germline V gene. The length of the CDR3 is 14 residues. The CDR3 reads CASSLTSARDTQYF. The CDR3 nucleotides read TGTGCCAGCAGCTTGACTAGCGCGAGAGATACGCAGTATTTT.

V is TRBV5-1 and J is TRBJ1-1; no reliable D call. The length of the CDR3 is 14 residues. V shed 0 bases and J shed 3 bases, with 9 bases lying between them. Germline CDR1 SGHRS, CDR2 YFSETQ. The CDR3, as DNA: TGCGCCAGCAGCTTGGCCTGGGGTGACACTGAAGCTTTCTTT. It yields the protein CASSLAWGDTEAFF.

The V call is TRBV5-1, the J call TRBJ2-1, with D possibly matching TRBD2 (7 bases). CDR1 is SGHRS and CDR2 is YFSETQ in the germline V gene. Trimming pared 2 bases from V and 5 bases from J, leaving 17 bases between. The CDR3 spans 16 residues. The CDR3 spells CASSFMGARGHNEQFF. The CDR3 DNA follows: TGCGCCAGCAGCTTCATGGGGGCGCGGGGGCACAATGAGCAGTTCTTC.

This clonotype was seen a few times. The rearrangement joins TRBV20-1 to TRBJ1-2; D remains unclear. The CDR3 runs 13 residues. The V and J ends lost 0 bases and 7 bases respectively, with 12 bases between them. Germline CDR1 is DFQATT and CDR2 is SNEGSKA (reference sequence). The DNA of the CDR3 is TGCAGTGCTAGAGAGGCGCCGACGCGTGGCTACACCTTC. It yields the protein CSAREAPTRGYTF.

This clonotype was seen ten or more times. The chain couples TRBV5-1 to TRBJ2-7, with 10 bases matching TRBD1. The germline V gene has CDR1 SGHRS and CDR2 YFSETQ. The CDR3 consists of 13 residues. Trimming took 0 bases from V and 6 from J; bases not matched to a gene: 0. The CDR3 nucleotides read TGCGCCAGCAGCTTGGGGACAGGGGGCGAGCAGTACTTC. This gives the protein CASSLGTGGEQYF. The variable domain in full, completed from reference TRBV5-1 and TRBJ2-7, reads KAGVTQTPRYLIKTRGQQVTLSCSPISGHRSVSWYQQTPGQGLQFLFEYFSETQRNKGNFPGRFSGRQFSNSRSEMNVSTLELGDSALYLCASSLGTGGEQYFGPGTRLTVT.

This clonotype was seen just once. J is TRBJ1-5 and V is TRBV6-5, with TRBD1 identical over 9 bases. Germline V gene sequence: CDR1 MNHEY, CDR2 SVGAGI. CDR3 length: 17 amino acids. Germline trimming cut 6 bases from V and 1 base from J; bases unmatched to any gene: 10. DNA of the CDR3: TGTGCCAGCAGCCGACTCCCGGGACAGGGCAGCAATCAGCCCCAGCATTTT. This sequence encodes CASSRLPGQGSNQPQHF.

This clonotype was recorded many times. V usage is TRBV7-2 and J usage is TRBJ2-7, with 10 bases that match TRBD2. Germline assignment: CDR1 SGHTA and CDR2 FQGNSA. V shed 7 bases and J 3 bases; nucleotides not matched to a gene: 9. This CDR3 spans 15 amino acids. CDR3 sequence: CASTSTSGTYYEQYV. CDR3 nucleotides: TGTGCCAGCACCTCAACTAGCGGGACTTACTACGAGCAGTACGTC.

This clonotype was recorded at least ten times. The V and J genes are TRBV20-1 and TRBJ1-5; no clear D. This CDR3 has 14 residues. V lost 3 bases to trimming and J lost 5 bases, with 14 bases between them. Germline values: CDR1 DFQATT, CDR2 SNEGSKA (reference sequence). This CDR3 reads CSASTTETYQPQHF. The CDR3 DNA sequence: TGCAGTGCTAGTACAACGGAAACCTATCAGCCCCAGCATTTT.